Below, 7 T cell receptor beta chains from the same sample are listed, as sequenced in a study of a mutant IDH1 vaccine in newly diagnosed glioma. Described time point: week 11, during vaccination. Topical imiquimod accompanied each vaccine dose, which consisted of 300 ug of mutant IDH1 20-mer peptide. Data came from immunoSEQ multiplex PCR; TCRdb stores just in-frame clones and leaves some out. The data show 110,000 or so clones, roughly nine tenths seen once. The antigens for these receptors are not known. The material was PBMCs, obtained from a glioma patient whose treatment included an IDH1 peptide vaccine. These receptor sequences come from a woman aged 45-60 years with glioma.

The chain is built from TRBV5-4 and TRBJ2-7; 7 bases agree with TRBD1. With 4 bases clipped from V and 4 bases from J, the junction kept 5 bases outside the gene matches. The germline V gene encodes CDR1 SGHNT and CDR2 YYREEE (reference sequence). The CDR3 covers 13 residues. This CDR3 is CASSPGTEYEQYF. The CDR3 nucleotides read TGTGCCAGCAGCCCCGGGACAGAATACGAGCAGTACTTC.

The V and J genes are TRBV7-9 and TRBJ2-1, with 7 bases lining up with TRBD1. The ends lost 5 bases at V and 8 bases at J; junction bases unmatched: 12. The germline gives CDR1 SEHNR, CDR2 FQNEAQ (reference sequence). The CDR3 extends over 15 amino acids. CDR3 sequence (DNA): TGTGCCAGCAGCCGACAGGGAATCATAAACGATGAGCAGTTCTTC. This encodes CASSRQGIINDEQFF.

The CDR3 nucleotides read TGTGCCAGCAGTTTATCGCTCTGGGGAGAGACCCAGTACTTC. Its translation: CASSLSLWGETQYF. The V call is TRBV27, the J call TRBJ2-5; D is uncertain. Looked up from germline, CDR1 is MNHEY and CDR2 is SMNVEV (reference sequence). Trimming shortened V by 0 bases and J by 4 bases, and 9 bases separated the two germline ends. The length of the CDR3 is 14 residues.

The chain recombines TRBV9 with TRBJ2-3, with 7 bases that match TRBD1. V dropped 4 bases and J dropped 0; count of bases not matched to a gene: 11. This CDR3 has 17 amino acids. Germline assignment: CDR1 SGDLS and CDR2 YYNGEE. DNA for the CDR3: TGTGCCAGCAGCCCCCGGGACAGACTTACTAGCACAGATACGCAGTATTTT. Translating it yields CASSPRDRLTSTDTQYF. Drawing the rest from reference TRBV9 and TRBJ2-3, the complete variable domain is DSGVTQTPKHLITATGQRVTLRCSPRSGDLSVYWYQQSLDQGLQFLIQYYNGEERAKGNILERFSAQQFPDLHSELNLSSLELGDSALYFCASSPRDRLTSTDTQYFGPGTRLTVL.

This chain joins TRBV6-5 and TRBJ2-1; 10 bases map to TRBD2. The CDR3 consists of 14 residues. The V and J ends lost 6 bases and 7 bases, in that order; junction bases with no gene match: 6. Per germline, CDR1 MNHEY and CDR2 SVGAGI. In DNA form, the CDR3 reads TGTGCCAGCAGCCCGGGACTAGCGCTGAATGAGCAGTTCTTC. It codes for CASSPGLALNEQFF.

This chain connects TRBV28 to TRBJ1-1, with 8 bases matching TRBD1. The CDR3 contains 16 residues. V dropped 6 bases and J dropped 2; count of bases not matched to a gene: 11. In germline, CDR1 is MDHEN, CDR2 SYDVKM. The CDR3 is CASSPSPGQGNTEAFF. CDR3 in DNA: TGTGCCAGCAGCCCTAGCCCTGGACAGGGTAACACTGAAGCTTTCTTT.

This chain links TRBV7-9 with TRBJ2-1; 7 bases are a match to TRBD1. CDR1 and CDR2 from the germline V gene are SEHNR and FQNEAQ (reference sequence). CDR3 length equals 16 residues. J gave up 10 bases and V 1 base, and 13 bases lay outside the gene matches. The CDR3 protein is CASSLGQGPGKNEQFF. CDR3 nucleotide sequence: TGTGCCAGCAGCTTAGGACAGGGCCCTGGGAAGAACGAGCAGTTCTTC.